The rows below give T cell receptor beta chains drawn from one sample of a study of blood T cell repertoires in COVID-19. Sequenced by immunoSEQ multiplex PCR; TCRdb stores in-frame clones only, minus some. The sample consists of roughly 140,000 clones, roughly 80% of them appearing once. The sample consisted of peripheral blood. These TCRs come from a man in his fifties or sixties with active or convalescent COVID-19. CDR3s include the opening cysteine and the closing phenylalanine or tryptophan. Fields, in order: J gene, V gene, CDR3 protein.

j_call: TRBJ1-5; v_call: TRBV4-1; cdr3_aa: CASSQKVGQVYQPQHF
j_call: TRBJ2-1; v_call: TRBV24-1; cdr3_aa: CATSDQARGSYNEQFF
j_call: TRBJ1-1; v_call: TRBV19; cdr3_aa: CASTLTDMNTEAFF
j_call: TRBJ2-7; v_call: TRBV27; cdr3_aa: CASSLFGTNSYEQYF
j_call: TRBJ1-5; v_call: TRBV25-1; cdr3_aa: CASPCGGAILRQPQHF
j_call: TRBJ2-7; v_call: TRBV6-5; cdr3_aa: CASSSGTVTYEQYF
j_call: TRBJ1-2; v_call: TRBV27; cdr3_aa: CASSPLGGGYTF
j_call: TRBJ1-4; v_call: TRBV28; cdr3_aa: CASSLAGQGREKLFF
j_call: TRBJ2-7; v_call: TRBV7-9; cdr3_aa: CASSGQPGLLSSEQYF
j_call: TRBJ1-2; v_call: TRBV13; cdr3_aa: CASSFGQHYGYTF
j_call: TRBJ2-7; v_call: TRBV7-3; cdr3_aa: CASSVYRGYEQYF
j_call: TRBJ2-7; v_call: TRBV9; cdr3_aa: CASGGTATYEQYF
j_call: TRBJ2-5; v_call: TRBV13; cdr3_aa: CASSLVRQGGETQYF
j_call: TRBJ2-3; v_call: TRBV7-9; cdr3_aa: CASSSTGISDTQYF
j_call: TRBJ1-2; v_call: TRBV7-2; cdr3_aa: CASSTPGGVYGYTF
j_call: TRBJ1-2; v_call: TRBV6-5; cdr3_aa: CASSSTGTSYGYTF
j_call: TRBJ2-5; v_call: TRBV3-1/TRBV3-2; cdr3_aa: CASSPAALAAVLGETQYF
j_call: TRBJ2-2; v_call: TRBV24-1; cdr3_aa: CATSSGRTTNTGELFF
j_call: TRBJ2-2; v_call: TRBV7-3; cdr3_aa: CASRPGATGELFF
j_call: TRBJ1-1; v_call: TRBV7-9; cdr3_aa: CASSSPPWTENTEAFF
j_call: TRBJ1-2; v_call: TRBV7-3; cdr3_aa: CASSTGQGTSGYTF
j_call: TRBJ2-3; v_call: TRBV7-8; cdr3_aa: CASSLGLAPSTDTQYF
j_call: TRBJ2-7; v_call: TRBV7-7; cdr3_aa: CASSLGGQGFHEQYF
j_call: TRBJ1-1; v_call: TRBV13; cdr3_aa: CASSLDRDTEAFF
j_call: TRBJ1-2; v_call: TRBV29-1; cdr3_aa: CVVRRVLSDYGYTF
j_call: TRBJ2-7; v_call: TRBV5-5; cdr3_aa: CASSSGLAGTIYEQYF
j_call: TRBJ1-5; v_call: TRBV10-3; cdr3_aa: CAISPRGSNQPQHF